This is a list of T cell receptor beta chains from one sample in a study of Tregs in tolerant kidney transplant recipients. Here immunoSEQ multiplex PCR was the method, and the copy in TCRdb shows in-frame clones only, minus some. This sample yields about 100,000 clones, of which 93% are seen a single time; around 1.6% belongs to the top ten. The sample was CD4+ T cells from blood (PBMCs), taken 12 months after the transplant. These receptors originate from a human patient who received a combined kidney and bone marrow transplant. Certain T cells may be donor cells from the graft. CDR3s include the opening cysteine and the closing phenylalanine or tryptophan. The D gene is left open where the match is weak. Only part of the rows carry a size: once, few, many, or a class if the clone is expanded.

v_call: TRBV5-1
d_call: NA
j_call: TRBJ2-5
clone_size: NA
cdr3_aa: CASSLFLSLQETQYF
cdr3_nt: TGCGCCAGCAGCTTGTTCTTGTCCCTCCAAGAGACCCAGTACTTC

v_call: TRBV19
d_call: NA
j_call: TRBJ1-4
clone_size: NA
cdr3_aa: CASSRGGRDGGKLFF
cdr3_nt: TGTGCCAGTAGTCGGGGGGGGAGGGACGGCGGAAAACTGTTTTTT

v_call: TRBV27
d_call: TRBD1
j_call: TRBJ2-7
clone_size: NA
cdr3_aa: CASSLSGGQGASYEQYF
cdr3_nt: TGTGCCAGCAGTCTATCGGGGGGACAGGGGGCGTCCTACGAGCAGTACTTC

v_call: TRBV5-8
d_call: NA
j_call: TRBJ1-1
clone_size: NA
cdr3_aa: CASSLGQLTTEAFF
cdr3_nt: TGTGCCAGCAGCCTTGGACAGTTGACCACTGAAGCTTTCTTT

v_call: TRBV29-1
d_call: TRBD2
j_call: TRBJ2-3
clone_size: NA
cdr3_aa: CSGEGLAGITDTQYF
cdr3_nt: TGCAGCGGTGAAGGTCTAGCGGGGATCACAGATACGCAGTATTTT

v_call: TRBV7-9
d_call: TRBD2
j_call: TRBJ2-5
clone_size: NA
cdr3_aa: CASSPIGTSGPRIQETQYF
cdr3_nt: TGTGCCAGCAGCCCAATTGGGACTAGCGGACCGAGGATCCAAGAGACCCAGTACTTC

v_call: TRBV29-1
d_call: TRBD1
j_call: TRBJ2-6
clone_size: NA
cdr3_aa: CSAGGTGQGISGANVLTF
cdr3_nt: TGCAGCGCGGGAGGGACGGGACAGGGGATCTCTGGGGCCAACGTCCTGACTTTC

v_call: TRBV7-9
d_call: TRBD1
j_call: TRBJ1-2
clone_size: NA
cdr3_aa: CASIQWAPGGAGYGYTF
cdr3_nt: TGTGCCAGCATACAATGGGCTCCAGGGGGCGCAGGCTATGGCTACACCTTC

v_call: TRBV28
d_call: TRBD2
j_call: TRBJ2-3
clone_size: once
cdr3_aa: CASSFSGIRGLAGLTDTQYF
cdr3_nt: TGTGCCAGCAGTTTTTCGGGGATCCGGGGACTAGCGGGGCTCACAGATACGCAGTATTTT

v_call: TRBV27
d_call: TRBD1
j_call: TRBJ2-5
clone_size: NA
cdr3_aa: CASRPRPWGQQETQYF
cdr3_nt: TGTGCCAGCAGACCTAGACCCTGGGGACAGCAAGAGACCCAGTACTTC

v_call: TRBV5-1
d_call: NA
j_call: TRBJ2-5
clone_size: once
cdr3_aa: CASSLEQEQETQYF
cdr3_nt: TGCGCCAGCAGCTTGGAGCAGGAACAAGAGACCCAGTACTTC

v_call: TRBV11-1
d_call: TRBD2
j_call: TRBJ2-1
clone_size: once
cdr3_aa: CASSASSGTRSNEQFF
cdr3_nt: TGTGCCAGCAGCGCCTCTAGCGGAACAAGATCCAATGAGCAGTTCTTC

v_call: TRBV5-8
d_call: NA
j_call: TRBJ2-1
clone_size: once
cdr3_aa: CASWAGSSYNEQFF
cdr3_nt: TGTGCCAGTTGGGCGGGGAGCTCCTACAATGAGCAGTTCTTC

v_call: TRBV11-3
d_call: TRBD1
j_call: TRBJ2-7
clone_size: NA
cdr3_aa: CASSPRTGLREQYF
cdr3_nt: TGTGCCAGCAGCCCTAGGACAGGGTTACGCGAGCAGTACTTC

v_call: TRBV7-3
d_call: NA
j_call: TRBJ2-1
clone_size: NA
cdr3_aa: CASSLDAGPYNEQFF
cdr3_nt: TGTGCCAGCAGCTTAGACGCGGGGCCCTACAATGAGCAGTTCTTC

v_call: TRBV7-2
d_call: TRBD2
j_call: TRBJ2-5
clone_size: once
cdr3_aa: CASSEGLAGRKGETQYF
cdr3_nt: TGTGCCAGCAGCGAGGGGCTAGCGGGAAGAAAGGGAGAGACCCAGTACTTC

v_call: TRBV7-2
d_call: NA
j_call: TRBJ1-4
clone_size: once
cdr3_aa: CASSLRGLGEKLFF
cdr3_nt: TGTGCCAGCAGCTTACGGGGTTTGGGTGAAAAACTGTTTTTT

v_call: TRBV7-8
d_call: TRBD1
j_call: TRBJ1-1
clone_size: NA
cdr3_aa: CASSLNQGAGTEAFF
cdr3_nt: TGTGCCAGCAGCTTAAATCAGGGGGCTGGGACTGAAGCTTTCTTT

v_call: TRBV7-3
d_call: TRBD2
j_call: TRBJ2-1
clone_size: NA
cdr3_aa: CASSSLRGLADNEQFF
cdr3_nt: TGTGCCAGCAGTTCACTCCGGGGACTAGCGGACAATGAGCAGTTCTTC

v_call: TRBV5-1
d_call: TRBD2
j_call: TRBJ2-3
clone_size: NA
cdr3_aa: CASSLEIAGGLADTQYF
cdr3_nt: TGCGCCAGCAGCTTGGAGATAGCGGGAGGGCTAGCAGATACGCAGTATTTT

v_call: TRBV5-1
d_call: TRBD1
j_call: TRBJ2-3
clone_size: NA
cdr3_aa: CASQGQERPDTQYF
cdr3_nt: TGCGCCAGCCAGGGACAGGAACGCCCAGATACGCAGTATTTT

v_call: TRBV5-4
d_call: NA
j_call: TRBJ1-6
clone_size: NA
cdr3_aa: CASSLEPGEASPLHF
cdr3_nt: TGTGCCAGCAGCTTAGAACCTGGGGAGGCTTCACCCCTCCACTTT

v_call: TRBV29-1
d_call: NA
j_call: TRBJ2-3
clone_size: NA
cdr3_aa: CSVEDPRGGGTDTQYF
cdr3_nt: TGCAGCGTTGAAGATCCAAGAGGGGGAGGGACAGATACGCAGTATTTT

v_call: TRBV11-3
d_call: NA
j_call: TRBJ2-7
clone_size: once
cdr3_aa: CASSPRSYSYEQYF
cdr3_nt: TGTGCCAGCAGTCCTCGGTCGTACTCCTACGAGCAGTACTTC

v_call: TRBV7-8
d_call: NA
j_call: TRBJ2-3
clone_size: NA
cdr3_aa: CASSYSAHTDTQYF
cdr3_nt: TGTGCCAGCAGCTATAGCGCGCACACAGATACGCAGTATTTT

v_call: TRBV7-3
d_call: NA
j_call: TRBJ2-1
clone_size: NA
cdr3_aa: CASSLVPGGGGNEQFF
cdr3_nt: TGTGCCAGCAGCTTAGTGCCCGGGGGCGGGGGCAATGAGCAGTTCTTC

v_call: TRBV2
d_call: NA
j_call: TRBJ1-1
clone_size: NA
cdr3_aa: CASSPGQPHLLNTEAFF
cdr3_nt: TGTGCCAGCAGTCCTGGACAACCCCACCTTTTGAACACTGAAGCTTTCTTT

v_call: TRBV6-5
d_call: NA
j_call: TRBJ2-2
clone_size: once
cdr3_aa: CASSYSSRHGGELFF
cdr3_nt: TGTGCCAGCAGTTACTCCTCGCGCCACGGCGGGGAGCTGTTTTTT